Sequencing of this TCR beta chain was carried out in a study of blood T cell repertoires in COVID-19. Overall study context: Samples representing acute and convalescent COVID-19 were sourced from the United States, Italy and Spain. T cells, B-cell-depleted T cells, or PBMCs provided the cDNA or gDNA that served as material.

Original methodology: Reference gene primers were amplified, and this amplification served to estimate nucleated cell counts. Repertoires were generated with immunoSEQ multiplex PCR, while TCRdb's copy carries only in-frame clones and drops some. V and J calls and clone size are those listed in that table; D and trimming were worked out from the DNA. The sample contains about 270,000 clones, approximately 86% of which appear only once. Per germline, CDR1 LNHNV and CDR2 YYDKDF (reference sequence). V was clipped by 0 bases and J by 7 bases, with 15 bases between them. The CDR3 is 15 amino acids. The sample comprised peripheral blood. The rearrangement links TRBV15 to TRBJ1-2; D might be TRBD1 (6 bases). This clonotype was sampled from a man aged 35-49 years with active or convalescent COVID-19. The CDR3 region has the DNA TGTGCCACCAGCAGAGAGAAACAGGGTATTGGTGGCTACACCTTC. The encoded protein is CATSREKQGIGGYTF.